This T cell receptor beta chain was recorded in a study of molecular identifiers for immune sequencing clone quantification. Turning to the study itself: RNA from around 18,000 or 91,000 naive CD8 cells was split five ways in replicates, with four sequenced.

MiXCR, run by TCRdb on the PCR reads, gives a single entry per CDR3 protein. The sample records approximately 670,000 distinct CDR3 sequences, about 20% being singletons. This clonotype has ten or more counts. The antigen is not known. With 3 bases removed from V and 6 bases from J, the gap between germline ends came to 13 bases. There are 14 residues in the CDR3. Whole-study findings and limits: Shared barcodes on identical TCR molecules could underestimate the sizes of highly expanded clones.

Each library that profiled naive CD8 cells came from roughly 18,000 to 920,000 sorted cells with 10%, 30% or 50% RNA. This TCR derives from a human donor in good health. Some libraries in this study had Jurkat cell RNA spiked in. The chain is built from TRBV12-3 or TRBV12-4 and TRBJ2-3, with D possibly TRBD2 on 5 matching bases. The specimen was naive CD8+ T cells from blood, with Jurkat cell RNA spiked in. Indicated subset: FACS-sorted CD8+CD4-CCR7+CD45RA+ naive T cells. The CDR3: CASSFYTLGDTQYF. DNA for the CDR3: TGTGCCAGCAGTTTTTATACACTAGGGGATACGCAGTATTTT.